Listed here are 28 T cell receptor beta chains from one sample, sequenced in a study of T cells after yellow fever vaccination. TCRdb recomputed calls from the 5' RACE reads with MiXCR, one row per CDR3 protein. The sample lists approximately 580,000 distinct CDR3 sequences, about a sixth occurring once. This specimen was PBMCs, taken roughly 5 days after the first yellow fever vaccination. These TCRs come from a man between 18 and 29 years old who received the YFV17D yellow fever vaccine.

This clonotype was detected ten times or more. The V gene is TRBV30, the J gene TRBJ2-2; no clear D gene. V lost 0 bases and J lost 6, with 11 bases in between. The CDR3 has 14 residues. Per the germline V gene, CDR1 is GTSNPN and CDR2 is SVGIG (reference sequence). CDR3 DNA: TGTGCCTGGAGTGTAATAATTGGGGCCGGGGAGCTGTTTTTT. Translating it yields CAWSVIIGAGELFF.

The V call is TRBV19, the J call TRBJ2-2; 8 bases fit TRBD1. Germline-derived CDR1 and CDR2 are LNHDA and SQIVND (reference sequence). This CDR3 is 12 amino acids long. CDR3 sequence (DNA): TGTGCGGCTTGGACAGGGAACGGGGAGCTGTTTTTT. Amino acid sequence: CAAWTGNGELFF.

In its sample, this clonotype was seen once. J is TRBJ1-1 and V is TRBV6-6; D remains ambiguous. V lost 5 bases and J lost 3, with 7 bases in between. The length of the CDR3 is 12 residues. Germline-derived CDR1 and CDR2 are MNHNY and SVGAGI (reference sequence). CDR3 nucleotides: TGTGCCAGCAGTCAAAGGCACACTGAAGCTTTCTTT. Protein sequence: CASSQRHTEAFF.

This clonotype occurred a few times. V and J are TRBV10-3 and TRBJ2-5; 8 bases are shared with TRBD2. With V trimmed by 6 bases and J by 3 bases, 3 bases remained unmatched. The CDR3 has 13 amino acids. Per germline, CDR1 ENHRY and CDR2 SYGVKD. As DNA, the CDR3 is TGTGCCATCAGCCCGGGACTAGAAGAGACCCAGTACTTC. Translated, it gives CAISPGLEETQYF.

There are a few counts of this clonotype. The gene calls are TRBV5-1 and TRBJ2-2; a possible D gene is TRBD2 (7 bases). Trimming took off 1 base at V and 0 bases at J, with 13 bases between the two ends. CDR1 and CDR2 (germline): SGHRS, YFSETQ. This CDR3 spans 17 amino acids. Here the CDR3 reads CASSLRGGGPNTGELFF. The CDR3 DNA follows: TGCGCCAGCAGCTTGAGGGGGGGCGGCCCGAACACCGGGGAGCTGTTTTTT.

The rearrangement joins TRBV6-2 or TRBV6-3 to TRBJ2-3; possibly TRBD1 or TRBD2 for D (7 bases each). V lost 5 bases and J 1 base, leaving 16 bases between the germline ends. This CDR3 is built from 16 residues. Looked up from germline, CDR1 is MNHEY and CDR2 is SVGEGT. The CDR3 sequence is CASSGLGGFRTDTQYF. CDR3 nucleotide sequence: TGTGCCAGCAGTGGACTAGGGGGCTTTCGCACAGATACGCAGTATTTT.

This clonotype was detected ten times or more. The chain uses TRBV2 and TRBJ2-7, with D uncertain. With 3 bases removed from V and 6 bases from J, the gap between germline ends came to 6 bases. There are 11 residues in the CDR3. Germline V gives CDR1 SNHLY, CDR2 FYNNEI. The CDR3 DNA reads TGTGCCAGCAGTGAGGCCAGCGAGCAGTACTTC. Amino acid sequence: CASSEASEQYF. The entire variable domain, with the rest obtained from reference TRBV2 and TRBJ2-7, is as follows: EPEVTQTPSHQVTQMGQEVILRCVPISNHLYFYWYRQILGQKVEFLVSFYNNEISEKSEIFDDQFSVERPDGSNFTLKIRSTKLEDSAMYFCASSEASEQYFGPGTRLTVT.

This clonotype was observed many times. This sequence joins TRBV12-3 or TRBV12-4 and TRBJ2-5; 9 positions match TRBD2. CDR3 length: 14 amino acids. J lost 5 bases, V lost 1 base, and 2 bases had no gene match. CDR3 sequence (DNA): TGTGCCAGCAGTTTAGGAGGGACTAGCGAGACCCAGTACTTC. Translation gives CASSLGGTSETQYF.

This clonotype was counted between two and nine times. Here the CDR3 DNA reads TGTGCCAGCAGCTCAACGGACTTGGGATGGGGCAATGAGCAGTTCTTC. As protein: CASSSTDLGWGNEQFF. The chain employs TRBV7-9 and TRBJ2-1; D may be TRBD2 (5 bases). CDR3 size: 16 residues. V lost 4 bases, J lost 6 bases, and 19 bases lay in between. Germline V lookup: CDR1 SEHNR, CDR2 FQNEAQ (reference sequence).

J is TRBJ1-1 and V is TRBV7-9; unclear D gene. There are 11 residues in the CDR3. From germline, CDR1 is SEHNR and CDR2 FQNEAQ (reference sequence). The CDR3 nucleotides read TGTGCAAGCCAGGAGGACACTGAAGCTTTCTTT. This sequence encodes CASQEDTEAFF. Variable domain in full (rest from reference TRBV7-9 and TRBJ1-1): DTGVSQNPRHKITKRGQNVTFRCDPISEHNRLYWYRQTLGQGPEFLTYFQNEAQLEKSRLLSDRFSAERPKGSFSTLEIQRTEQGDSAMYLCASQEDTEAFFGQGTRLTVV.

This chain links TRBV19 with TRBJ2-1; perhaps TRBD1 as D (5 bases). Trimming removed 6 bases at V and 7 bases at J, with 16 bases between. Germline CDR1 is LNHDA and CDR2 is SQIVND (reference sequence). This CDR3 comprises 14 residues. The CDR3 nucleotides read TGTGCCAGTAGCGGACACTCCAATTGGAATGAGCAGTTCTTC. Amino acid sequence: CASSGHSNWNEQFF.

The chain recombines TRBV6-2 or TRBV6-3 with TRBJ2-1, with 7 nucleotides matching TRBD2. Germline V CDR1 and CDR2: MNHEY, SVGEGT. The V and J ends lost 4 bases and 10 bases, in that order; junction bases with no gene match: 4. The CDR3 is 12 residues long. The CDR3 coding sequence is TGTGCCAGCAGTTTCGATAGCGGGGAGCAGTTCTTC. It encodes CASSFDSGEQFF.

V usage is TRBV3-1 and J usage is TRBJ2-4, with D uncertain. The CDR3 is 14 amino acids. Germline V lookup: CDR1 LGHDT, CDR2 YNNKEL (reference sequence). The ends were cut back, 1 base at V and 8 bases at J, with 12 bases in the middle. The CDR3 sequence: CASSQAPAWDIQYF. CDR3 coding DNA: TGTGCCAGCAGCCAAGCCCCTGCCTGGGACATTCAGTACTTC.

There are a few counts of this clonotype. The CDR3 here is CASSLIQGAEAFF. CDR3 bases: TGTGCCAGCAGCTTGATACAGGGCGCTGAAGCTTTCTTT. V is TRBV7-3 and J is TRBJ1-1; D is possibly TRBD1 (6 bases). The V gene's germline CDR1 is SGHTA and CDR2 FQGTGA. This CDR3 region has 13 residues. Trimming shortened V by 3 bases and J by 6 bases, and 11 bases separated the two germline ends.

This clonotype occurred a few times. The chain recombines TRBV20-1 with TRBJ2-3, with 10 bases identical to TRBD2. The CDR3 covers 15 residues. Trimming at V came to 4 bases and at J to 3 bases, leaving 7 bases not matched to a gene. Germline assignment: CDR1 DFQATT and CDR2 SNEGSKA (reference sequence). DNA of the CDR3: TGCAGTGCTACGAAAGCGGGGGGGAAAACAGATACGCAGTATTTT. It codes for CSATKAGGKTDTQYF.

This clonotype was seen a handful of times. This chain joins TRBV7-2 and TRBJ1-1; D is perhaps TRBD1 (5 bases). The V end was cut by 5 bases, the J end by 2 bases, with 18 bases between. Looked up from germline, CDR1 is SGHTA and CDR2 is FQGNSA. The CDR3 totals 16 residues. CDR3 sequence: CASSTRGGRVNTEAFF. In DNA form, the CDR3 reads TGTGCCAGCAGCACCCGGGGGGGTAGGGTTAACACTGAAGCTTTCTTT.

The V gene is TRBV5-1, the J gene TRBJ2-5, with 14 nucleotides matching TRBD2. The CDR3 extends over 16 amino acids. Germline loops: CDR1 SGHRS, CDR2 YFSETQ. Trimming cost V 4 bases and J 4 bases; bases outside gene matches: 6. CDR3 in amino acids: CASSLGTSGGPETQYF. The CDR3 nucleotides read TGCGCCAGCAGCCTAGGGACTAGCGGGGGTCCAGAGACCCAGTACTTC.

The table lists this clonotype with a few counts. V gene TRBV12-3 or TRBV12-4 combines with J gene TRBJ1-6; D gene unclear. With 3 bases removed from V and 10 bases from J, the gap between germline ends came to 4 bases. The CDR3 runs 11 residues. This chain's CDR3 is CASSFGSPLHF. CDR3 DNA sequence: TGTGCCAGCAGTTTTGGATCACCCCTCCACTTT.

The gene calls are TRBV3-1 and TRBJ2-7; 11 nucleotides match TRBD2. CDR3 length: 15 residues. CDR1 is LGHDT and CDR2 is YNNKEL in the germline V gene (reference sequence). Trimming removed 4 bases from V and 4 bases from J; junction bases left unmatched: 6. This CDR3 is CASSLRLAGPYEQYV. CDR3 DNA sequence: TGTGCCAGCAGCCTTCGACTAGCGGGGCCATACGAGCAGTACGTC.

The chain couples TRBV5-6 to TRBJ2-3, with 10 positions matching TRBD2. The CDR3 extends over 16 amino acids. Looked up from germline, CDR1 is SGHDT and CDR2 is YYEEEE. With 3 bases clipped from V and 1 base from J, the junction kept 5 bases outside the gene matches. CDR3 in amino acids: CASSSLTSGGTDTQYF. CDR3 sequence (DNA): TGTGCCAGCAGCTCGCTTACTAGCGGGGGCACAGATACGCAGTATTTT.

The rearrangement links TRBV5-1 to TRBJ2-2; no clear D gene. The V gene's germline CDR1 is SGHRS and CDR2 YFSETQ. This CDR3 has 14 residues. V lost 7 bases to trimming and J lost 0 bases, with 10 bases between them. CDR3 region: CASRLRTNTGELFF. CDR3 in DNA: TGCGCCAGCCGTCTTCGTACGAACACCGGGGAGCTGTTTTTT.

The chain recombines TRBV6-5 with TRBJ1-1, with 8 bases matching TRBD1. The CDR3 spans 15 residues. J was trimmed by 6 bases and V by 2 bases; bases with no gene match: 8. The germline gives CDR1 MNHEY, CDR2 SVGAGI. The CDR3 reads CASSYGGQGVSEAFF. CDR3 bases: TGTGCCAGCAGTTACGGCGGACAGGGAGTCTCTGAAGCTTTCTTT.

The genes are TRBV10-3 and TRBJ2-2; D unresolved. Trimming took off 9 bases at V and 1 base at J, with 12 bases between the two ends. The CDR3 sequence is 14 residues long. Per germline, CDR1 ENHRY and CDR2 SYGVKD. This chain's CDR3 is CAIRTNLNTGELFF. In DNA, the CDR3 is TGTGCCATACGAACCAATTTGAACACCGGGGAGCTGTTTTTT.

This clonotype was observed many times. V and J are TRBV4-3 and TRBJ1-2, with D possibly matching TRBD1 (5 bases). Germline V gene lookup returns CDR1 LGHNA and CDR2 YSLEER. Trimming removed 4 bases at V and 4 bases at J, with 16 bases between. The CDR3 covers 15 residues. The CDR3 here is CASSPRQQRGYGYTF. CDR3 DNA sequence: TGCGCCAGCAGCCCGCGACAGCAGAGAGGCTATGGCTACACCTTC.

The chain recombines TRBV7-8 with TRBJ2-1; 11 nucleotides align to TRBD2. Germline CDR1 is SGHVS and CDR2 is FQNEAQ. V trimming: 4 bases; J trimming: 8 bases; junction bases outside the gene matches: 19. The CDR3 runs to 19 residues. CDR3 bases: TGTGCCAGCAGCTCCTCTTTTCAGGGTAGCGGGGGGGCCGGCGATGAGCAGTTCTTC. Its protein is CASSSSFQGSGGAGDEQFF.

The sample holds many counts of this clonotype. V gene TRBV27 combines with J gene TRBJ2-6; TRBD1 is a possible D gene (5 bases). This CDR3 contains 15 residues. Trimming stripped 2 bases from V and 4 bases from J, with 9 bases between. CDR1 is MNHEY and CDR2 is SMNVEV in the germline V gene (reference sequence). The CDR3 reads CASSLNAGGANVLTF. CDR3 nucleotides: TGTGCCAGCAGTTTAAATGCAGGGGGGGCCAACGTCCTGACTTTC.

This clonotype was seen a handful of times. The chain carries TRBV4-3 and TRBJ1-2; TRBD1 agrees at 8 bases. The CDR3 is 16 amino acids. After removal of 1 base from V and 4 bases from J, the junction contained 8 bases not matched to a gene. Germline V CDR1 and CDR2: LGHNA, YSLEER. Written as DNA, the CDR3 is TGCGCCAGCAGCCAAGCTGGGCAGGGGGCCGGCTATGGCTACACCTTC. This gives the protein CASSQAGQGAGYGYTF.

This clonotype has only a few counts. CDR3 nucleotide sequence: TGCGCCAGCAGCCCCACTAGCGGGTGGGGCACAGATACGCAGTATTTT. Amino acid sequence: CASSPTSGWGTDTQYF. The chain employs TRBV5-1 and TRBJ2-3; 9 positions agree with TRBD2. Per the germline V gene, CDR1 is SGHRS and CDR2 is YFSETQ. Trimming cost V 4 bases and J 1 base; bases outside gene matches: 7. The length of the CDR3 is 16 residues.